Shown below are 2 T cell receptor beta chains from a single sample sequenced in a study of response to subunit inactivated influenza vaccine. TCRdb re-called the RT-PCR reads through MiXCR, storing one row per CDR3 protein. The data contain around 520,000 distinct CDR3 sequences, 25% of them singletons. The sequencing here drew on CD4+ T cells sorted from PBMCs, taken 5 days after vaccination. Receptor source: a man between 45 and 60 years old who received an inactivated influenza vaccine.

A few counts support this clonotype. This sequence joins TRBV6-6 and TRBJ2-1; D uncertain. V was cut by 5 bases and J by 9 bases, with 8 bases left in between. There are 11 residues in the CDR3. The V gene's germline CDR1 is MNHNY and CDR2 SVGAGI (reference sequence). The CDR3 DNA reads TGTGCCAGCAGTACCCTGGGTGAGCAGTTCTTC. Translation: CASSTLGEQFF.

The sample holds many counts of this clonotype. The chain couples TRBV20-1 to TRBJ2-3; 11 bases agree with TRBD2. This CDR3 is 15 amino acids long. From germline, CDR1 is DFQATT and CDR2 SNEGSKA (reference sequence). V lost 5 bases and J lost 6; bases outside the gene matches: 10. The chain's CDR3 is CSAEIAGGHVDTQYF. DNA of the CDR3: TGCAGTGCTGAGATAGCGGGAGGGCACGTGGATACGCAGTATTTT.